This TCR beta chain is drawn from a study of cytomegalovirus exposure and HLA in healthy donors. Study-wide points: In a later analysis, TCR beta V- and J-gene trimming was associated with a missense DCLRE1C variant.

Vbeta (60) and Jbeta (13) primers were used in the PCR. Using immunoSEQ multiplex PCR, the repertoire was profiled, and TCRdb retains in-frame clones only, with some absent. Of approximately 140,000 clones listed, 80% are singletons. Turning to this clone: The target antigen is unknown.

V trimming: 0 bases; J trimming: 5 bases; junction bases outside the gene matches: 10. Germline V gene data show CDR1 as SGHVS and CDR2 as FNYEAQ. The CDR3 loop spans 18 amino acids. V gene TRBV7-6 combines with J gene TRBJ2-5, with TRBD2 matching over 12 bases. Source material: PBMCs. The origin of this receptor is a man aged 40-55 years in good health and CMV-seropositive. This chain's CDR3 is CASSLAPLAGGPGETQYF. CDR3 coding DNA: TGTGCCAGCAGCTTAGCCCCGCTAGCGGGAGGGCCGGGGGAGACCCAGTACTTC.